Presented here are 26 T cell receptor beta chains from one specimen sequenced in a study of T cell changes during pregnancy in multiple sclerosis. Produced via immunoSEQ multiplex PCR; TCRdb's table is partial and in-frame only. The sample shows some 40,000 clones, roughly 90% of them seen only once. Source: CD4+ T cells from peripheral blood mononuclear cells, taken before pregnancy. The receptor set was obtained from a female donor with multiple sclerosis, enrolled in a pregnancy study.

V is TRBV6-1 and J is TRBJ1-2; 7 bases map to TRBD1. CDR3 length equals 13 residues. Germline V gene lookup returns CDR1 MNHNS and CDR2 SASEGT. V shed 7 bases, J shed 5 bases, and the junction held 7 bases outside the gene matches. CDR3 in amino acids: CASTPGQLYGYTF. The DNA of the CDR3 is TGTGCCAGCACTCCGGGACAGCTATATGGCTACACCTTC.

The chain employs TRBV11-3 and TRBJ2-2, with TRBD1 matching 9 bases. Germline loops: CDR1 SGHNT, CDR2 YENEEA. The V gene end was trimmed by 5 bases and the J gene end by 6 bases; junction bases not matched to a gene: 7. The CDR3 runs to 15 residues. The CDR3 DNA sequence: TGTGCCAGCAGCGAGGGACAGGGTGATTCCGGGGAGCTGTTTTTT. This codes for CASSEGQGDSGELFF.

The chain is built from TRBV2 and TRBJ2-3; 8 bases agree with TRBD2. Trimming took 8 bases from V and 4 from J; bases not matched to a gene: 5. Germline assignment: CDR1 SNHLY and CDR2 FYNNEI. This CDR3 is 13 amino acids long. Here the CDR3 DNA reads TGTGCCAGCTCTCGGGGGGGCCCAGATACGCAGTATTTT. Its translation: CASSRGGPDTQYF.

The chain employs TRBV7-6 and TRBJ2-1, with TRBD1 as a possible D gene (6 bases). The CDR3 spans 13 residues. The V end lost 6 bases, the J end lost 5 bases, and 11 bases lay between the germline ends. Germline CDR1 SGHVS, CDR2 FNYEAQ. The CDR3 protein is CASRPDRNNEQFF. DNA for the CDR3: TGTGCCAGCAGGCCCGACAGGAACAATGAGCAGTTCTTC.

This clone appeared a single time. This chain links TRBV29-1 with TRBJ2-2, with TRBD1 matching over 10 bases. With V trimmed by 5 bases and J by 4 bases, 4 bases remained unmatched. The CDR3 runs 14 residues. Looked up from germline, CDR1 is SQVTM and CDR2 is ANQGSEA. The CDR3 sequence: CSVRTGGITGELFF. Written as DNA, the CDR3 is TGCAGCGTTAGGACAGGGGGGATCACCGGGGAGCTGTTTTTT.

The V call is TRBV7-8, the J call TRBJ2-7, with 7 bases matching TRBD2. This CDR3 has 14 residues. Germline CDR1 and CDR2: SGHVS and FQNEAQ. The V segment lost 1 base and the J segment 2 bases; nucleotides outside the gene matches: 2. The CDR3 DNA is TGTGCCAGCAGCTTAGAGGCGGGGGCCTACGAGCAGTACTTC. Amino acids: CASSLEAGAYEQYF.

J is TRBJ2-7 and V is TRBV4-1, with D maybe TRBD1 (6 bases). Trimming took 0 bases from V and 5 from J, leaving 17 bases between them. The CDR3 is 16 residues long. Germline CDR1 reads MGHRA; CDR2 reads YSYEKL. This CDR3 is CASSQDRVQGFDEQYF. The CDR3 DNA reads TGCGCCAGCAGCCAAGATAGGGTCCAGGGGTTCGACGAGCAGTACTTC.

The DNA of the CDR3 is TGTGCCAGTAGTATAGGACTAGCGGATACGCAGTATTTT. Amino acid sequence: CASSIGLADTQYF. The chain carries TRBV19 and TRBJ2-3; the match to TRBD2 covers 8 bases. J gave up 6 bases and V 1 base, and 0 bases lay outside the gene matches. The germline CDR1 and CDR2 sequences are LNHDA and SQIVND (reference sequence). This CDR3 comprises 13 residues.

This clone was recorded only once. The J gene is TRBJ2-6, the V gene TRBV7-8, with 7 positions matching TRBD2. The V gene's germline CDR1 is SGHVS and CDR2 FQNEAQ. This CDR3 has 17 residues. With 4 bases clipped from V and 2 bases from J, the junction kept 8 bases outside the gene matches. In DNA form, the CDR3 reads TGTGCCAGCAGCTCTCGGGGGGTACAGGCTGGGGCCAACGTCCTGACTTTC. Its protein product is CASSSRGVQAGANVLTF. Drawing the rest from reference TRBV7-8 and TRBJ2-6, the complete variable domain is GAGVSQSPRYKVAKRGQDVALRCDPISGHVSLFWYQQALGQGPEFLTYFQNEAQLDKSGLPSDRFFAERPEGSVSTLKIQRTQQEDSAVYLCASSSRGVQAGANVLTFGAGSRLTVL.

This chain links TRBV7-9 with TRBJ1-4, with D possibly TRBD1 on 6 matching bases. The CDR3 is made up of 14 amino acids. Germline CDR1 and CDR2: SEHNR and FQNEAQ (reference sequence). The V gene lost 1 base and the J gene lost 7 bases, with 10 bases spanning the gap. CDR3 in amino acids: CASSLGQGSEKLFF. The CDR3 region has the DNA TGTGCCAGCAGCTTAGGGCAGGGGAGTGAAAAACTGTTTTTT. Variable domain in full (rest from reference TRBV7-9 and TRBJ1-4): DTGVSQNPRHKITKRGQNVTFRCDPISEHNRLYWYRQTLGQGPEFLTYFQNEAQLEKSRLLSDRFSAERPKGSFSTLEIQRTEQGDSAMYLCASSLGQGSEKLFFGSGTQLSVL.

J is TRBJ2-1 and V is TRBV10-2, with D perhaps TRBD2 (6 bases). CDR1 WSHSY and CDR2 SAAADI come from the germline V gene. The CDR3 extends over 14 amino acids. Trimming removed 6 bases at V and 0 bases at J, with 9 bases between. CDR3 in amino acids: CASSVAASYNEQFF. The CDR3 DNA reads TGCGCCAGCAGCGTAGCGGCCTCCTACAATGAGCAGTTCTTC.

This chain joins TRBV12-5 and TRBJ2-3; no clear D. This CDR3 spans 15 amino acids. Trimming shortened V by 2 bases and J by 1 base, and 10 bases separated the two germline ends. The germline gives CDR1 LGHNT, CDR2 FRNRAP. The CDR3: CASGLTFEGTDTQYF. In DNA form, the CDR3 reads TGTGCTAGTGGTTTGACTTTCGAGGGCACAGATACGCAGTATTTT.

The table lists this clone with a count of one. This sequence joins TRBV5-6 and TRBJ1-1; D may be TRBD1 (6 bases). V was pared by 4 bases and J by 5 bases, with 9 bases between. The germline V gene has CDR1 SGHDT and CDR2 YYEEEE. This CDR3 is built from 12 residues. CDR3 sequence: CASSRGWTEAFF. CDR3 bases: TGTGCCAGCAGCAGGGGGTGGACTGAAGCTTTCTTT. The variable domain in full, with the rest retrieved from reference TRBV5-6 and TRBJ1-1, is DAGVTQSPTHLIKTRGQQVTLRCSPKSGHDTVSWYQQALGQGPQFIFQYYEEEERQRGNFPDRFSGHQFPNYSSELNVNALLLGDSALYLCASSRGWTEAFFGQGTRLTVV.

V usage is TRBV19 and J usage is TRBJ2-5, with 10 bases matching TRBD2. J lost 2 bases, V lost 4 bases, and 13 bases had no gene match. Germline CDR1 LNHDA, CDR2 SQIVND (reference sequence). The CDR3 has 18 amino acids. The DNA of the CDR3 is TGTGCCAGTAGTACGTACCTCGTACTAGCGGGGAGGCAAGAGACCCAGTACTTC. This encodes CASSTYLVLAGRQETQYF.

J is TRBJ1-6 and V is TRBV19; 8 bases are a match to TRBD1. Germline V gene sequence: CDR1 LNHDA, CDR2 SQIVND (reference sequence). The length of the CDR3 is 15 residues. With 5 bases clipped from V and 7 bases from J, the junction kept 7 bases outside the gene matches. In DNA, the CDR3 is TGTGCCAGTAGTCCGCAGGGGGCAGGAAATTCACCCCTCCACTTT. This translates into CASSPQGAGNSPLHF.

This clone turned up a few times. CDR3 nucleotides: TGTGCCAGCAACGCGGCTAGCGGGTCCTACAATGAGCAGTTCTTC. It yields the protein CASNAASGSYNEQFF. The V gene is TRBV6-1, the J gene TRBJ2-1, with 8 bases fitting TRBD2. The CDR3 runs to 15 residues. The germline V gene has CDR1 MNHNS and CDR2 SASEGT. Trimming at V came to 7 bases and at J to 1 base, leaving 6 bases not matched to a gene.

This rearrangement joins TRBV9 to TRBJ2-1, with a possible D match to TRBD2 (5 bases). This CDR3 has 15 residues. Germline V gives CDR1 SGDLS, CDR2 YYNGEE. V lost 7 bases, J lost 0 bases, and 14 bases lay in between. The CDR3 loop is CASGPGFRSYNEQFF. The CDR3 DNA reads TGTGCCAGCGGCCCGGGGTTCCGCTCCTACAATGAGCAGTTCTTC.

This chain connects TRBV11-2 to TRBJ1-4; 7 nucleotides match TRBD1. Germline loops: CDR1 SGHAT, CDR2 FQNNGV. The CDR3 loop spans 13 amino acids. Losses at the gene ends were 3 bases for V and 8 bases for J; bases not matched to a gene: 3. The CDR3 reads CASSFTGVEKLFF. Here the CDR3 DNA reads TGTGCCAGCAGCTTTACAGGGGTCGAAAAACTGTTTTTT.

The count of this clone is one. This chain joins TRBV10-3 and TRBJ1-4; D is ambiguous. Trimming shortened V by 2 bases and J by 10 bases, and 11 bases separated the two germline ends. The CDR3 runs 13 residues. Germline lookup yields CDR1 ENHRY and CDR2 SYGVKD. CDR3 DNA: TGTGCCATCAGTGAGGAGAGGGCCCGAAAACTGTTTTTT. Its translation is CAISEERARKLFF.

The CDR3 sequence: CASTLSGTAENYGYTF. The CDR3 nucleotides are TGTGCCAGCACCTTATCAGGGACAGCCGAGAACTATGGCTACACCTTC. The chain uses TRBV28 and TRBJ1-2; 7 bases match TRBD1. CDR1 and CDR2 (germline): MDHEN, SYDVKM. This CDR3 has 16 residues. Trimming took 7 bases from V and 2 from J; bases not matched to a gene: 13.

The J gene is TRBJ1-4, the V gene TRBV4-1; 9 bases map to TRBD1. From germline, CDR1 is MGHRA and CDR2 YSYEKL. V shed 3 bases, J shed 0 bases, and the junction held 8 bases outside the gene matches. The CDR3 runs to 18 residues. The CDR3 here is CASSQLTGGDATNEKLFF. The CDR3 DNA reads as TGCGCCAGCAGCCAGCTAACAGGGGGCGATGCAACTAATGAAAAACTGTTTTTT.

The chain is built from TRBV28 and TRBJ1-1, with D tentatively TRBD1 (6 bases). Trimming left V 6 bases short and J 6 bases short, with 17 bases between. This CDR3 contains 14 residues. Looked up from germline, CDR1 is MDHEN and CDR2 is SYDVKM. In nucleotides, the CDR3 is TGTGCCAGCAGCTCCTCTACAGGGCGGTCTGAAGCTTTCTTT. It yields the protein CASSSSTGRSEAFF.

The chain recombines TRBV10-2 with TRBJ1-1, with D maybe TRBD1 (5 bases). V was pared by 3 bases and J by 3 bases, with 11 bases between. CDR1 is WSHSY and CDR2 is SAAADI in the germline V gene. This CDR3 is 14 amino acids long. The CDR3 nucleotides read TGCGCCAGCAGTGAACAAGGGGCTTACACTGAAGCTTTCTTT. This translates into CASSEQGAYTEAFF.

The chain recombines TRBV7-8 with TRBJ1-2, with 9 bases identical to TRBD1. The CDR3 sequence is 15 residues long. V lost 1 base, J lost 7 bases, and 7 bases stayed unmatched. CDR1 is SGHVS, CDR2 FQNEAQ, per germline. This CDR3 reads CASSLGTGVAGGYTF. DNA for the CDR3: TGTGCCAGCAGCTTAGGGACAGGGGTTGCAGGTGGCTACACCTTC.

Turning to this clone: Germline and junction disagree at one end, which may indicate a read error. The chain links TRBV7-7 to TRBJ2-1, with 7 bases that match TRBD1. Germline V CDR1 and CDR2: SSHAT, FNYEAQ (reference sequence). The CDR3 sequence is 15 residues long. The CDR3 is CASSLGDSTYNEQFF. In DNA, the CDR3 is TGTGCTAGCAGCTTAGGGGACAGCACATACAATGAGCAGTTCTTC. Full variable domain (remainder filled in from reference TRBV7-7 and TRBJ2-1): GAGVSQSPRYKVTKRGQDVTLRCDPISSHATLYWYQQALGQGPEFLTYFNYEAQPDKSGLPSDRFSAERPEGSISTLTIQRTEQRDSAMYRCASSLGDSTYNEQFFGPGTRLTVL.

A note on this clone: This same CDR3 is encoded by further DNA sequences in the sample. This sequence joins TRBV7-9 and TRBJ2-1, with TRBD2 matching over 10 bases. The CDR3 consists of 16 residues. The trim removed 0 bases at V and 2 bases at J, leaving 1 base unmatched. Looked up from germline, CDR1 is SEHNR and CDR2 is FQNEAQ (reference sequence). Here the CDR3 DNA reads TGTGCCAGCAGCTTAGCCCTAGCGGGGGCCTACAATGAGCAGTTCTTC. Translating it yields CASSLALAGAYNEQFF.